This T cell receptor (beta chain) originates from a study of blood T cell repertoires in COVID-19. Study overall: Samples representing acute and convalescent COVID-19 were sourced from the United States, Italy and Spain.

The table came from immunoSEQ multiplex PCR; TCRdb's copy has only in-frame clones and leaves some out. The table lists fewer than 250,000 clones, approximately 86% of them singletons. The study drew participants aged roughly 18 to 95 years from roughly 25 US areas. This TCR was recovered from a woman aged 40 to 49 with acute COVID-19. The sample taken for sequencing was PBMCs or T cells enriched from blood (not recorded which).

The CDR3 nucleotides read TGCGCCAGCAGTGAGCCCGGGACAGGGAATCAGCCCCAGCATTTT. Its protein is CASSEPGTGNQPQHF. The chain carries TRBV10-2 and TRBJ1-5, with 9 bases lining up with TRBD1. CDR3 length equals 15 residues. V lost 2 bases and J lost 4; bases outside the gene matches: 3. The V gene's germline CDR1 is WSHSY and CDR2 SAAADI.